This is a list of T cell receptor beta chains from one sample in a study of blood T cell repertoires in COVID-19. The table came from immunoSEQ multiplex PCR; TCRdb's copy has only in-frame clones and leaves some out. The data contain some 150,000 clones, approximately 80% of them seen just once; the ten biggest clones take up 5.5% to 8%. The source material was peripheral blood. The receptors shown here come from a woman aged 50 to 60 in a cohort sampled during active or convalescent COVID-19. The CDR3 runs from the conserved cysteine through the conserved F or W. The D gene is left open where the match is weak. Expanded clones are given a class, and other clones once, few, many or no size at all.

clone_size j_call v_call d_call cdr3_aa cdr3_nt
- TRBJ2-3 TRBV5-1 TRBD1 CASSLQGQGLDTQYF TGCGCCAGCAGCTTGCAGGGACAGGGCCTCGATACGCAGTATTTT
- TRBJ1-3 TRBV2 - CASSARQTFSGNTIYF TGTGCCAGCAGTGCCAGACAGACTTTCTCTGGAAACACCATATATTTT
once TRBJ2-3 TRBV29-1 TRBD2 CSGGGGDTQYF TGCAGCGGCGGGGGGGGAGATACGCAGTATTTT
- TRBJ1-1 TRBV24-1 - CATSDSDRNTEAFF TGTGCCACCAGTGATTCGGACAGGAACACTGAAGCTTTCTTT
- TRBJ1-6 TRBV18 TRBD1 CASSPKQTGMGNSPLHF TGTGCCAGCTCACCAAAACAGACAGGGATGGGAAATTCACCCCTCCACTTT
- TRBJ1-6 TRBV19 TRBD1 CASSIRQGMGPPLHF TGTGCCAGTAGTATCCGACAGGGTATGGGGCCACCCCTCCACTTT
- TRBJ2-1 TRBV6-1 - CASSEPRNEQFF TGTGCCAGCAGTGAACCCAGGAATGAGCAGTTCTTC
- TRBJ1-2 TRBV6-2/TRBV6-3 TRBD1 CASSWPGQSYGYTF TGTGCCAGCAGTTGGCCGGGACAGTCCTATGGCTACACCTTC
- TRBJ1-6 TRBV5-4 - CASSIGRGGPLHF TGTGCCAGCAGTATTGGCCGGGGAGGCCCCCTCCACTTT
medium-sized TRBJ2-1 TRBV7-3 TRBD2 CASSPSGGGDEQFF TGTGCCAGCAGCCCTAGCGGGGGGGGCGATGAGCAGTTCTTC
- TRBJ1-5 TRBV30 - CALSIPGIGNQPQHF TGTGCCCTCTCGATTCCGGGGATCGGCAATCAGCCCCAGCATTTT
- TRBJ2-3 TRBV7-3 - CASSPGSGVGTDTQYF TGTGCCAGCAGCCCAGGCTCGGGGGTGGGAACAGATACGCAGTATTTT
- TRBJ1-6 TRBV6-4 TRBD1 CASSDTGQGTSPLHF TGTGCCAGCAGTGACACGGGACAGGGAACTTCACCCCTCCACTTT
- TRBJ2-1 TRBV5-1 - CASSPGQSSYNEQFF TGCGCCAGCAGCCCTGGACAGAGCTCCTACAATGAGCAGTTCTTC
few TRBJ1-1 TRBV3-1/TRBV3-2 TRBD1 CASSKRTGGQTNTEAFF TGTGCCAGCAGCAAAAGAACAGGGGGGCAAACTAACACTGAAGCTTTCTTT
- TRBJ1-1 TRBV5-1 TRBD1 CASSFSQGPNTEAFF TGCGCCAGCAGCTTTTCACAGGGGCCGAACACTGAAGCTTTCTTT
- TRBJ2-7 TRBV7-9 TRBD2 CASSLAGGEGQYF TGTGCCAGCAGCTTAGCGGGAGGGGAAGGGCAGTACTTC
- TRBJ1-5 TRBV5-1 TRBD1 CASSLGQGDQPQHF TGCGCCAGCAGCCTGGGACAGGGCGATCAGCCCCAGCATTTT
- TRBJ1-6 TRBV6-5 - CATRVTGLENSPLHF TGTGCCACGAGAGTTACAGGGCTTGAAAATTCACCCCTCCACTTT